Listed below are T cell receptor beta chains from one sample, sequenced in a study of blood T cells in healthy people across ages. Using its own MiXCR run on the 5' RACE reads, TCRdb lists one record per CDR3 protein. The table includes around 580,000 distinct CDR3 sequences, 40% to 50% detected once. Sequenced: blood. The receptors were gathered from a man of 80 years or more in good health. The CDR3 runs from the conserved cysteine through the conserved F or W. D genes are given only for firm matches. The size entry is marked missing in some rows and otherwise reads once, few, many or a size class.

-	TRBV20-1	TRBJ2-1	many	TGCAGTGCACCTAGGACTATCAAAGACAGTGAGCAGTTCTTC	CSAPRTIKDSEQFF
TRBD1	TRBV2	TRBJ1-2	-	TGTGCCAGCAAACACGGGACAGACCAAAACTATGGCTACACCTTC	CASKHGTDQNYGYTF
-	TRBV7-2	TRBJ1-5	many	TGTGCCAGCAGCTTAGGGGGATTCAATCAGCCCCAGCATTTT	CASSLGGFNQPQHF
TRBD2	TRBV7-9	TRBJ2-5	few	TGTGCCAGCAGCCCAGGATGGGCTAGCGGGACGATCGGAGAGACCCAGTACTTC	CASSPGWASGTIGETQYF
-	TRBV28	TRBJ1-1	many	TGTGCCAGCAGTTCCATGACCGAGGCTACTTCTGAAGCTTTCTTT	CASSSMTEATSEAFF
TRBD2	TRBV10-3	TRBJ2-1	-	TGTGCCACGAGCGGGAGCGACTACAATGAGCGGTTCTTC	CATSGSDYNERFF
-	TRBV15	TRBJ2-7	few	TGTGCCACAACCGACAACTCCTACGAGCAGTACTTC	CATTDNSYEQYF
TRBD1	TRBV20-1	TRBJ1-1	-	TGCAGTGCGAGGACAGGGGTTTACTGGAACACTGAAGCTTTCTTT	CSARTGVYWNTEAFF
-	TRBV7-9	TRBJ2-4	-	TGTGCCAGCAGCCCCTGGGCCACCAAAAACATTCAGTACTTC	CASSPWATKNIQYF
TRBD2	TRBV18	TRBJ2-1	-	TGTGCCAGCTCACCGCCGAAGGGACTAGCGGGAGTCAATGAGCAGTTCTTC	CASSPPKGLAGVNEQFF
TRBD1	TRBV7-9	TRBJ2-3	-	TGTGCCAGCAGCGAGAGGGACAGTTTCACAGATACGCAGTATTTT	CASSERDSFTDTQYF
-	TRBV29-1	TRBJ1-2	-	TGCAGCGTTGTGGCGGGGGATAACTATGGCTACACCTTC	CSVVAGDNYGYTF
TRBD1	TRBV20-1	TRBJ1-6	few	TGCAGTGCTGTCCGGGACAGGGGGACTTCACCCCTCCACTTT	CSAVRDRGTSPLHF
-	TRBV2	TRBJ2-3	-	TGTGCCAGCAGTGAATTGTTTGCAGATACGCAGTATTTT	CASSELFADTQYF
-	TRBV30	TRBJ2-7	-	TGTGCCTGGAAAGAACAAGGGGCCTACGAGCAGTACTTC	CAWKEQGAYEQYF
TRBD2	TRBV20-1	TRBJ2-1	-	TGCAGTGCAACAAGCGGGGGCCGAAATGAGCAGTTCTTC	CSATSGGRNEQFF
-	TRBV4-3	TRBJ2-5	few	TGCGCCAGCAGCCAAGATACCAGGGGAGGAGTTACCCAGTACTTC	CASSQDTRGGVTQYF
-	TRBV7-9	TRBJ1-5	once	TGTGCCAGCATCTTTGAGAGGGGGCAGCCCCAGCATTTT	CASIFERGQPQHF
-	TRBV6-6	TRBJ2-3	-	TGTGCCAGCAGATTAGGGGGGGGCCGGGGGGGCACAGATACGCAGTATTTT	CASRLGGGRGGTDTQYF
TRBD1	TRBV7-2	TRBJ2-7	few	TGTGCCAGCAGCCTGGACAGGGTACCTACCGAGCAGTACTTC	CASSLDRVPTEQYF
-	TRBV4-1	TRBJ2-7	-	TGCGCCAGCAGCCCCAGGGTTACCCCCTACGAGCAGTACTTC	CASSPRVTPYEQYF
TRBD1	TRBV6-6	TRBJ1-2	many	TGTGCCAGCAGTTTACGACAGGGGGATGGCTACACCTTC	CASSLRQGDGYTF
-	TRBV6-5	TRBJ2-3	-	TGTGCCAGCAACCCCGGGACTCTCCCCCATACGCAGTATTTT	CASNPGTLPHTQYF
TRBD1	TRBV5-1	TRBJ2-7	many	TGCGCCAGCAGCCCGGGACAGACCTACGAGCAGTACTTC	CASSPGQTYEQYF
TRBD2	TRBV20-1	TRBJ2-4	few	TGCAGTGCTCCCGTAGTCGGGGGGAGAAGCAAAAACATTCAGTACTTC	CSAPVVGGRSKNIQYF
-	TRBV5-1	TRBJ2-6	-	TGCGCCAGCAGCTTTCTATCCTCTGGGGCCAACGTCCTGACTTTC	CASSFLSSGANVLTF
-	TRBV5-1	TRBJ2-6	-	TGCGCCAGCAGCTTGGTCACAAGCTCTGGGGCCAACGTCCTGACTTTC	CASSLVTSSGANVLTF
TRBD1	TRBV5-1	TRBJ2-5	few	TGCGCCAGCAGCTTGGTCCAGGGGGCTGAGACCCAGTACTTC	CASSLVQGAETQYF
TRBD1	TRBV7-8	TRBJ2-7	few	TGTGCCAGCAGCTTTAGGACAGGGTCCTACGAGCAGTACTTC	CASSFRTGSYEQYF
TRBD1	TRBV28	TRBJ2-3	-	TGTGCCAGCAGTCAACCGGTCAGGGGGAATACGCAGTATTTT	CASSQPVRGNTQYF
TRBD1	TRBV15	TRBJ2-1	-	TGTGCCACCGCGAAGACAGGGGTTCGTGAGCAGTTCTTC	CATAKTGVREQFF